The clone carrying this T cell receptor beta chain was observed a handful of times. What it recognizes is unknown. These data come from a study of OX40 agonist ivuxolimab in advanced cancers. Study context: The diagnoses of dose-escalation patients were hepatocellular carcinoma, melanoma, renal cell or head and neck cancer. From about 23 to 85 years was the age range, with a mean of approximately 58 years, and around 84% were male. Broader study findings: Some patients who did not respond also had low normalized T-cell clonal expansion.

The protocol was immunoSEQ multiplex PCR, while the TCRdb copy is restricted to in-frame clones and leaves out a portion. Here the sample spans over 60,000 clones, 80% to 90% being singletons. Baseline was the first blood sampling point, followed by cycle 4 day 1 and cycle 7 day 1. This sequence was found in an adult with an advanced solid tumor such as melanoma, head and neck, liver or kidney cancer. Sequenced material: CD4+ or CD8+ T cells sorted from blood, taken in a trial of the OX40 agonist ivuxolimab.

DNA for the CDR3: TGTGCCAGCAGCTTGGAGGGGGGGGTTAGCAATCAGCCCCAGCATTTT. Its protein is CASSLEGGVSNQPQHF. This chain links TRBV5-8 with TRBJ1-5, with D tentatively TRBD1 (6 bases). Germline V gene lookup returns CDR1 SGHTS and CDR2 YDEGEE. The CDR3 sequence is 16 residues long. Trimming left V 0 bases short and J 0 bases short, with 10 bases between.